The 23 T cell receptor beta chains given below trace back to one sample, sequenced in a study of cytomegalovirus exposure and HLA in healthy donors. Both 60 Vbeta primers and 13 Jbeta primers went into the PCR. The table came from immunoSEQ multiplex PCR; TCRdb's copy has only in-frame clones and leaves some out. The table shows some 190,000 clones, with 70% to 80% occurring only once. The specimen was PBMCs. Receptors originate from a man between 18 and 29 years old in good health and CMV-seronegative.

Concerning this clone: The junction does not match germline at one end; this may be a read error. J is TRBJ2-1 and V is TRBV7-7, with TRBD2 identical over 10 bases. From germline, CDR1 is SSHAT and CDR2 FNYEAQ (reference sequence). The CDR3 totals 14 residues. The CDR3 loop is CASSLLISGGEQFF. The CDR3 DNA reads TGTGCTAGCAGCTTACTGATTAGCGGGGGGGAGCAGTTCTTC.

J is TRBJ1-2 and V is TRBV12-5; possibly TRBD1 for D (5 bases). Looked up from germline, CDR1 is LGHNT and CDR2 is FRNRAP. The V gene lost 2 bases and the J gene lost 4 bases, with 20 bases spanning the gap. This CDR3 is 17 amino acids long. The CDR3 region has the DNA TGTGCTAGTGGTTTGTGGGGCGACTCCAGAATCCTCTATGGCTACACCTTC. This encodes CASGLWGDSRILYGYTF.

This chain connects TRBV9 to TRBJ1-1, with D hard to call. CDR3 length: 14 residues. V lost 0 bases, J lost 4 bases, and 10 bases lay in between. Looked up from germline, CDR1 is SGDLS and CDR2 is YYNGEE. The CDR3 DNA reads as TGTGCCAGCAGCGTAGATGTGTTGGCCACTGAAGCTTTCTTT. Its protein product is CASSVDVLATEAFF.

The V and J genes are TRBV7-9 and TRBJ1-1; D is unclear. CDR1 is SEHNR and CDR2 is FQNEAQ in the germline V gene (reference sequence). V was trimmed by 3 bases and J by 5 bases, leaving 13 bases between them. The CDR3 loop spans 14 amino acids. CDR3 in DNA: TGTGCCAGCAGCTTGGGCACTTTTTGGACTGAAGCTTTCTTT. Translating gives CASSLGTFWTEAFF.

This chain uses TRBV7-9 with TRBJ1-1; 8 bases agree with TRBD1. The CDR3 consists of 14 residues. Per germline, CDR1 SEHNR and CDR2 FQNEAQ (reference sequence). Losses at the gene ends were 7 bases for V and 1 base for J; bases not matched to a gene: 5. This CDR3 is CASIPGQGNTEAFF. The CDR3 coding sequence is TGTGCCAGCATCCCAGGACAGGGGAACACTGAAGCTTTCTTT.

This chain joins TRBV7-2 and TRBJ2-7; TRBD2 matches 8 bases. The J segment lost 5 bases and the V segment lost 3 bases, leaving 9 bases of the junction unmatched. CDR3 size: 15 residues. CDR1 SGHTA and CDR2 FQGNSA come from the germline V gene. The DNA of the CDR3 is TGTGCCAGCAGCTTCATAGCGGGAACCATCGACGAGCAGTACTTC. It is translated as CASSFIAGTIDEQYF.

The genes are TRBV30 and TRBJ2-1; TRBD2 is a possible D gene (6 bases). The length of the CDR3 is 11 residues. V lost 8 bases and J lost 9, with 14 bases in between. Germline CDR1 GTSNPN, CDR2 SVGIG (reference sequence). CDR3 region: CARGRWGEQFF. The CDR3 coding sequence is TGTGCCCGGGGGAGATGGGGTGAGCAGTTCTTC.

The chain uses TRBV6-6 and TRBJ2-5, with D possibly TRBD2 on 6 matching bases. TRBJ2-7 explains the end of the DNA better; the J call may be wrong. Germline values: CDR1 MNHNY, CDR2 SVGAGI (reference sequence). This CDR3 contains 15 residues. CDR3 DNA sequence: TGTGCCAGCAGTTCCCCGACCCTAGCGCGATACGAGCAGTACTTC. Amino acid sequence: CASSSPTLARYEQYF.

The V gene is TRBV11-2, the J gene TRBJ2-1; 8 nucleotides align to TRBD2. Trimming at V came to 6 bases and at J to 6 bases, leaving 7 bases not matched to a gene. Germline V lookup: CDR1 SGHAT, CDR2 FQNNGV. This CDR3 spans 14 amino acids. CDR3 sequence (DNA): TGTGCCAGCAGATTCGGGGGGGTCTCCAATGAGCAGTTCTTC. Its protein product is CASRFGGVSNEQFF.

The CDR3 loop reads CASSSPGWGYTF. The DNA of the CDR3 is TGTGCCAGCAGTTCACCCGGGTGGGGCTACACCTTC. The chain joins TRBV27 to TRBJ1-2; D call uncertain. Trimming left V 4 bases short and J 8 bases short, with 11 bases between. The CDR3 is 12 residues long. Germline V gene lookup returns CDR1 MNHEY and CDR2 SMNVEV (reference sequence).

DNA of the CDR3: TGTGCCAGCAGCTTAGCCGGACAGGGGGCGGGGGGCTACACCTTC. Residues: CASSLAGQGAGGYTF. V gene TRBV7-2 combines with J gene TRBJ1-2; 11 bases are shared with TRBD1. Germline CDR1 SGHTA, CDR2 FQGNSA. The V segment lost 0 bases and the J segment 8 bases; nucleotides outside the gene matches: 5. The CDR3 has 15 amino acids.

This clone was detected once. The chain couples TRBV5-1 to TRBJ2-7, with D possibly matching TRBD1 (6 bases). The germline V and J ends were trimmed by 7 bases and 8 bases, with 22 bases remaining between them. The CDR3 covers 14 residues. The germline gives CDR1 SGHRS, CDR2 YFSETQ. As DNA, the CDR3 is TGCGCCAGCCTCGAGGGGGTCGGGACGGCCAAGCAGTACTTC. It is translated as CASLEGVGTAKQYF. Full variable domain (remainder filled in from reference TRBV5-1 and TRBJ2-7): KAGVTQTPRYLIKTRGQQVTLSCSPISGHRSVSWYQQTPGQGLQFLFEYFSETQRNKGNFPGRFSGRQFSNSRSEMNVSTLELGDSALYLCASLEGVGTAKQYFGPGTRLTVT.

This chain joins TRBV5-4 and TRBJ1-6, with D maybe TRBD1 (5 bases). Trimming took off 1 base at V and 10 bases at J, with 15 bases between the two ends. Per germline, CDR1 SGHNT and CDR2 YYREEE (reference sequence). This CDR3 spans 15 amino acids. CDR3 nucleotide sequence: TGTGCCAGCAGCTTGTCTGGAGGGGCAGGATCACCCCTCCACTTT. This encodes CASSLSGGAGSPLHF.

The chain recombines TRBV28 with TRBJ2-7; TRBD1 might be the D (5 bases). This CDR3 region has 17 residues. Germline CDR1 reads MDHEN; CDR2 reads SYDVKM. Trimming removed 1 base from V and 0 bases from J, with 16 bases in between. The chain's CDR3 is CASSLFLWGLSSYEQYF. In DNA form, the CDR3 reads TGTGCCAGCAGTTTATTCCTCTGGGGCCTTAGCTCCTACGAGCAGTACTTC.

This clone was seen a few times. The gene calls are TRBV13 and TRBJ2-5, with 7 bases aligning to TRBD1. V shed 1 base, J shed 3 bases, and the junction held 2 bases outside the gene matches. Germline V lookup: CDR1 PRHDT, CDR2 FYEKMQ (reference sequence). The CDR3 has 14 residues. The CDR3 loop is CASSLVGTEETQYF. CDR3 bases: TGTGCCAGCAGCTTAGTAGGGACAGAAGAGACCCAGTACTTC.

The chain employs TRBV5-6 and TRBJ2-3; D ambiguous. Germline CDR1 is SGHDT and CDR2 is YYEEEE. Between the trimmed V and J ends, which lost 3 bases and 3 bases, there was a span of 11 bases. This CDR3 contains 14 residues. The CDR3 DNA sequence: TGTGCCAGCAGCTCGGTAGACGGGACAGATACGCAGTATTTT. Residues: CASSSVDGTDTQYF.

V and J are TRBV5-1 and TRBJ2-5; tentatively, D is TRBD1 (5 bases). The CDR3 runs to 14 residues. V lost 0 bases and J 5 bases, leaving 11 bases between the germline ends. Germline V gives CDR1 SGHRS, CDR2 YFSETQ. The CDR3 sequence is CASSLARAGETQYF. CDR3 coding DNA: TGCGCCAGCAGCTTGGCCAGGGCTGGGGAGACCCAGTACTTC.

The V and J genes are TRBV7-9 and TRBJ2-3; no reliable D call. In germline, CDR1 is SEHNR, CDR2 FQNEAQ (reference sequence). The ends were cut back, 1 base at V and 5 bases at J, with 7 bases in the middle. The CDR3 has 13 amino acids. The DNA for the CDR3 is TGTGCCAGCAGCTTAGACGGGTTAGATACGCAGTATTTT. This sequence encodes CASSLDGLDTQYF.

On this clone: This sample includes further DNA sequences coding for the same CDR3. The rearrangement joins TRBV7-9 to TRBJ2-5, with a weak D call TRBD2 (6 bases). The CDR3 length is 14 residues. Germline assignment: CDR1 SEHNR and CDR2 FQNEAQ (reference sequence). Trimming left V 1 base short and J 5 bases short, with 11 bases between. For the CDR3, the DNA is TGTGCCAGCAGCTTAGTTTTGGAGGGGGAGACCCAGTACTTC. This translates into CASSLVLEGETQYF.

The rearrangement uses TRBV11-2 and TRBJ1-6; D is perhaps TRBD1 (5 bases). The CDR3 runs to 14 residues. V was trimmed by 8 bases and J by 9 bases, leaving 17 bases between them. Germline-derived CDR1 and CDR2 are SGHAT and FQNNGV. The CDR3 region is CASHQGPRSSPLHF. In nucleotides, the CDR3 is TGTGCCAGCCACCAGGGCCCCCGGAGTTCACCCCTCCACTTT.

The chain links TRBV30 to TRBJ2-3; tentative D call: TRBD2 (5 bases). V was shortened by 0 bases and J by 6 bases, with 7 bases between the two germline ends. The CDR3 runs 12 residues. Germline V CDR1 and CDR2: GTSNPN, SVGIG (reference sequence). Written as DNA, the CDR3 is TGTGCCTGGAGTGTAATAGCGGATACGCAGTATTTT. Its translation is CAWSVIADTQYF.

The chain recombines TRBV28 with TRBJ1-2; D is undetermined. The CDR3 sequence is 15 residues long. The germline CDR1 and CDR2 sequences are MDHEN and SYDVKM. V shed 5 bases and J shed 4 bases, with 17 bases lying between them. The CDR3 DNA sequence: TGTGCCAGCAGTCCTACCCAGGCGTTAGGCTATGGCTACACCTTC. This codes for CASSPTQALGYGYTF.

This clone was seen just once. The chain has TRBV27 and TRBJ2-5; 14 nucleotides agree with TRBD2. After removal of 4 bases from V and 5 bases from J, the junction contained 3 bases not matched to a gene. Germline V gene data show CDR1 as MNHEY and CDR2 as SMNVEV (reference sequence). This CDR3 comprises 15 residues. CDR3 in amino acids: CASSSGLAGAETQYF. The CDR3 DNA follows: TGTGCCAGCAGTTCGGGACTAGCGGGGGCGGAGACCCAGTACTTC.